The T cell receptor (beta chain) described here comes from a study of shared clonotypes between healthy human individuals. Study background: CD8 memory received one plate per donor, CD8 naive two, CD4 memory three and CD4 naive three.

CDR3 length: 16 amino acids. CDR1 and CDR2 from the germline V gene are MDHEN and SYDVKM. V dropped 2 bases and J dropped 2 bases, with 13 bases sitting between them. Tens of thousands of T cell genomes (around 200 ng DNA) went into each sorted-subset replicate. Clones were sequenced by immunoSEQ multiplex PCR, and TCRdb holds only the in-frame ones, with some missing. This table has roughly 1,000,000 clones, around 78% appearing once. On this clone: The antigen is undetermined.

Study findings and constraints: Sequencing of the sorted subsets was shown by rarefaction to be incomplete despite large depth.

This receptor was taken from a young man in good health. Some clones in this sample may be carry-over from other donors' samples. The chain joins TRBV28 to TRBJ2-1; D gene ambiguous. Sequencing was performed on memory CD4+ T cells from PBMCs. Regarding subset: CD45RA-negative fraction. The CDR3 spells CASSLAPGKTYNEQFF. CDR3 sequence (DNA): TGTGCCAGCAGTTTAGCCCCAGGAAAAACCTACAATGAGCAGTTCTTC. Variable domain in full (rest from reference TRBV28 and TRBJ2-1): DVKVTQSSRYLVKRTGEKVFLECVQDMDHENMFWYRQDPGLGLRLIYFSYDVKMKEKGDIPEGYSVSREKKERFSLILESASTNQTSMYLCASSLAPGKTYNEQFFGPGTRLTVL.